This TCR beta chain stems from a study of blood T cell repertoires in COVID-19. Study-wide context: Both acute and convalescent COVID-19 samples were obtained from the United States, Italy and Spain. From T cells, B-cell-depleted T cells, or PBMCs came the material, which was cDNA or gDNA.

Methods used by the authors: Estimated nucleated cell counts came from reference gene primer amplification. Assay: immunoSEQ multiplex PCR; the TCRdb copy retains only in-frame clones and omits some. D and trimming come from the DNA, and the V and J calls and clone size come from that table. The top ten hold 1.9% of the sample, which has over 120,000 clones, about three quarters seen once. The CDR3 has 15 residues. V was pared by 1 base and J by 2 bases, with 12 bases between. Looked up from germline, CDR1 is SGHRS and CDR2 is YFSETQ. Specimen: peripheral blood. This sequence was found in a woman between 55 and 75 years old with acute or convalescent COVID-19. The chain has TRBV5-1 and TRBJ2-5; D is possibly TRBD1 (5 bases). The CDR3, as DNA: TGCGCCAGCAGCTTGCCCCTTACAGGTCAAGAGACCCAGTACTTC. Translation gives CASSLPLTGQETQYF.